This is a list of T cell receptor beta chains from one sample in a study of blood T cell repertoires in COVID-19. Profiled with immunoSEQ multiplex PCR; TCRdb holds only in-frame clones, not every one. This table holds fewer than 250,000 clones, roughly nine tenths found once. The sample consisted of peripheral blood. These receptors all stem from a man aged 35 to 55 with acute or convalescent COVID-19. CDR3s leave out the opening cysteine and the closing phenylalanine or tryptophan. Each record gives: V gene, CDR3 protein.

V: TRBV6-5; CDR3: ATEGGLGNQPQH
V: TRBV29-1; CDR3: SVGLKAITSEETQY
V: TRBV5-3; CDR3: ARSPKVTSGRAGDTQY
V: TRBV7-7; CDR3: ASSQAGQGVQGYT
V: TRBV5-1; CDR3: ASSLGYRDRYIEKLF
V: TRBV4-1; CDR3: ASSQGSGDQETQY
V: TRBV7-2; CDR3: ASSFGLASHNEQF
V: TRBV7-3; CDR3: ASSSQGARGEAF
V: TRBV9; CDR3: ASSVGELAGGEQF
V: TRBV23-1; CDR3: ASSLTIGQEPNQPQH
V: TRBV5-1; CDR3: ASSLAASVSETQY
V: TRBV10-3; CDR3: AISGENPRTDTQY
V: TRBV11-3; CDR3: ASKVWTGRRGGTEAF
V: TRBV28; CDR3: ASSLPDSHSRSNQPQH
V: TRBV14; CDR3: ASSFARPLAEQY
V: TRBV6-2/TRBV6-3; CDR3: ASSHGTGSYEQY
V: TRBV18; CDR3: ASSPLPSSGRSNEQF
V: TRBV10-3; CDR3: AISGTANTGELF
V: TRBV5-1; CDR3: ASSLGGLAGTRTQY
V: TRBV30; CDR3: AWSMTGANSPLH
V: TRBV10-3; CDR3: AISDAGQPQH
V: TRBV6-5; CDR3: ASILTSGGPYEQY
V: TRBV11-2; CDR3: ASSRTGTGANVLT
V: TRBV19; CDR3: ASSDAGTGDSYEQY
V: TRBV2; CDR3: ASSESREGAQY
V: TRBV20-1; CDR3: SASRLAGLQETQY
V: TRBV5-4; CDR3: ASSLGGSRHEQF
V: TRBV14; CDR3: ASSQDSLGPGTGGETQY
V: TRBV11-2; CDR3: ASSIGTGGLSGANVLT
V: TRBV11-3; CDR3: ASSLSGLAGEEQY